The 24 T cell receptor beta chains given below trace back to one sample, sequenced in a study of T cell changes during pregnancy in multiple sclerosis (dated by TCRdb to 2018 to 2020). The protocol used for the library was the immunoSEQ multiplex PCR assay. What TCRdb holds here is the immuneACCESS table cut down to in-frame rearrangements. Part of the clones is not present; checked against another copy, under half of the missing clones reflect an unresolved V gene, and the others are unexplained. Counted in this sample were roughly 56,000 clones; about 89% of them appeared once. Of the sample, almost 0.5% is held by the ten largest clones. Sequences were derived from CD4+ T cells from peripheral blood mononuclear cells, sampled after pregnancy. These receptors were collected from a female donor in good health, enrolled as a control in a pregnancy study.

V usage is TRBV7-9 and J usage is TRBJ1-5; no clear D gene. The CDR3 has 13 amino acids. Trimming pared 3 bases from V and 1 base from J, leaving 4 bases between. CDR1 SEHNR and CDR2 FQNEAQ come from the germline V gene (reference sequence). This CDR3 reads CASSFTSNQPQHF. The CDR3 DNA sequence: TGTGCCAGCAGCTTCACAAGCAATCAGCCCCAGCATTTT. Complete variable domain (other parts from reference TRBV7-9 and TRBJ1-5): DTGVSQNPRHKITKRGQNVTFRCDPISEHNRLYWYRQTLGQGPEFLTYFQNEAQLEKSRLLSDRFSAERPKGSFSTLEIQRTEQGDSAMYLCASSFTSNQPQHFGDGTRLSIL.

V and J are TRBV6-4 and TRBJ2-7; D is undetermined. Germline CDR1 is MRHNA and CDR2 is SNTAGT. There are 14 residues in the CDR3. Trimming removed 0 bases from V and 2 bases from J, with 8 bases in between. The CDR3 here is CASSDSRLPYEQYF. Here the CDR3 DNA reads TGTGCCAGCAGTGACTCGAGACTTCCCTACGAGCAGTACTTC.

Only a few counts were recorded for this clone. V and J are TRBV4-3 and TRBJ1-5; 11 bases fit TRBD1. Looked up from germline, CDR1 is LGHNA and CDR2 is YSLEER. Trimming removed 2 bases from V and 7 bases from J; junction bases left unmatched: 7. CDR3 size: 16 residues. The CDR3 spells CASSQLGQGEDQPQHF. CDR3 sequence (DNA): TGCGCCAGCAGCCAATTGGGACAGGGGGAGGACCAGCCCCAGCATTTT.

This clone occurred a few times. This chain joins TRBV30 and TRBJ2-3, with 10 positions matching TRBD2. CDR1 is GTSNPN and CDR2 is SVGIG in the germline V gene (reference sequence). This CDR3 has 15 residues. Trimming took 1 base from V and 2 from J; bases not matched to a gene: 3. The DNA of the CDR3 is TGTGCCTGGAGTGAAAGCGGGGGGGCCACAGATACGCAGTATTTT. This sequence encodes CAWSESGGATDTQYF.

The V gene is TRBV7-6, the J gene TRBJ1-4; D uncertain. The CDR3 has 13 residues. V gave up 5 bases and J gave up 8 bases, with 12 bases separating them. Germline assignment: CDR1 SGHVS and CDR2 FNYEAQ. The CDR3 here is CASSQSSGEKLFF. The CDR3, as DNA: TGTGCCAGCAGCCAATCCTCAGGAGAAAAACTGTTTTTT.

The gene calls are TRBV6-5 and TRBJ1-1; D is unresolved. The length of the CDR3 is 14 residues. V lost 0 bases and J lost 1, with 6 bases in between. Looked up from germline, CDR1 is MNHEY and CDR2 is SVGAGI. Here the CDR3 DNA reads TGTGCCAGCAGTTACTCGCAGGAGAACACTGAAGCTTTCTTT. Protein sequence: CASSYSQENTEAFF.

The CDR3 is CASSLVSRANSPLHF. CDR3 DNA sequence: TGTGCCAGCAGCTTAGTTTCCAGGGCGAATTCACCCCTCCACTTT. The chain recombines TRBV11-1 with TRBJ1-6, with a weak D call TRBD1 (5 bases). With 1 base removed from V and 7 bases from J, the gap between germline ends came to 11 bases. Germline values: CDR1 SGHAT, CDR2 FQDESV (reference sequence). The CDR3 length is 15 residues.

The chain is built from TRBV7-2 and TRBJ2-3, with a tentative D call TRBD2 (5 bases). With 5 bases removed from V and 2 bases from J, the gap between germline ends came to 8 bases. Germline loops: CDR1 SGHTA, CDR2 FQGNSA. This CDR3 comprises 13 residues. CDR3 residues: CASSTEVTDTQYF. The CDR3, as DNA: TGTGCCAGCAGCACGGAGGTCACAGATACGCAGTATTTT.

This chain connects TRBV6-1 to TRBJ2-1; D perhaps matches TRBD2 (6 bases). V lost 0 bases and J 13 bases, leaving 16 bases between the germline ends. The CDR3 is 14 residues long. Germline lookup yields CDR1 MNHNS and CDR2 SASEGT. CDR3 in amino acids: CASSEAPVRLEQFF. The CDR3 nucleotides are TGTGCCAGCAGTGAAGCTCCGGTTCGACTAGAACAGTTCTTC.

The chain is built from TRBV7-8 and TRBJ1-1; TRBD1 agrees at 7 bases. The CDR3 has 14 amino acids. Germline V gene sequence: CDR1 SGHVS, CDR2 FQNEAQ. Unmatched junction bases numbered 7, after V lost 5 bases and J lost 4 bases. Here the CDR3 reads CASSTRWDSTEAFF. In DNA, the CDR3 is TGTGCCAGCAGCACTAGGTGGGACAGCACTGAAGCTTTCTTT.

This chain connects TRBV19 to TRBJ2-7, with 10 bases aligning to TRBD2. Trimming cost V 10 bases and J 5 bases; bases outside gene matches: 8. CDR1 is LNHDA, CDR2 SQIVND, per germline (reference sequence). This CDR3 is built from 13 residues. CDR3 region: CATRERGGNEQYF. CDR3 bases: TGTGCCACTAGAGAGCGGGGGGGAAACGAGCAGTACTTC.

The chain links TRBV27 to TRBJ1-1; 8 bases align to TRBD1. Looked up from germline, CDR1 is MNHEY and CDR2 is SMNVEV (reference sequence). Unmatched junction bases numbered 9, after V lost 2 bases and J lost 1 base. The CDR3 totals 17 residues. The CDR3 protein is CASSLPPTGQANTEAFF. The DNA of the CDR3 is TGTGCCAGCAGTTTACCGCCAACGGGACAGGCGAACACTGAAGCTTTCTTT.

This chain connects TRBV7-3 to TRBJ2-5, with a tentative D call TRBD2 (5 bases). The CDR3 has 13 residues. Germline-derived CDR1 and CDR2 are SGHTA and FQGTGA. Between the trimmed V and J ends, which lost 1 base and 5 bases, there was a span of 8 bases. Written as DNA, the CDR3 is TGTGCCAGCAGCTTAAGCGGGCGTGAGACCCAGTACTTC. The encoded protein is CASSLSGRETQYF. Complete variable domain (other parts from reference TRBV7-3 and TRBJ2-5): GAGVSQTPSNKVTEKGKYVELRCDPISGHTALYWYRQSLGQGPEFLIYFQGTGAADDSGLPNDRFFAVRPEGSVSTLKIQRTERGDSAVYLCASSLSGRETQYFGPGTRLLVL.

This clone was detected only once. The chain uses TRBV9 and TRBJ2-3; tentatively, D is TRBD2 (6 bases). The ends were cut back, 2 bases at V and 2 bases at J, with 15 bases in the middle. The germline V gene has CDR1 SGDLS and CDR2 YYNGEE. The CDR3 sequence is 16 residues long. The CDR3 loop is CASSVGVGGDTDTQYF. The CDR3 coding sequence is TGTGCCAGCAGCGTCGGCGTCGGGGGTGACACAGATACGCAGTATTTT.

The chain links TRBV7-2 to TRBJ2-5, with 7 bases identical to TRBD1. The V segment lost 6 bases and the J segment 4 bases; nucleotides outside the gene matches: 11. Germline V gene lookup returns CDR1 SGHTA and CDR2 FQGNSA. CDR3 length: 15 amino acids. In DNA, the CDR3 is TGTGCCAGCAGTTATACGACAGGGATGATAGAGACCCAGTACTTC. Amino acid sequence: CASSYTTGMIETQYF.

J is TRBJ1-1 and V is TRBV6-5, with a weak D call TRBD1 (5 bases). The germline V gene encodes CDR1 MNHEY and CDR2 SVGAGI. The CDR3 length is 11 residues. V gave up 4 bases and J gave up 11 bases, with 11 bases separating them. CDR3 nucleotide sequence: TGTGCCAGCAGTTTTTTGGGGGGGGCTTTCTTT. Translating it yields CASSFLGGAFF.

The V and J genes are TRBV4-3 and TRBJ1-2; D is possibly TRBD1 (6 bases). In germline, CDR1 is LGHNA, CDR2 YSLEER. This CDR3 comprises 14 residues. V lost 1 base and J 7 bases, leaving 13 bases between the germline ends. For the CDR3, the DNA is TGCGCCAGCAGCCAAGCTCGGGGGGCGAGTGGCTACACCTTC. Protein sequence: CASSQARGASGYTF.

This clone was detected only once. The chain has TRBV5-5 and TRBJ1-2; 9 nucleotides match TRBD1. J was trimmed by 6 bases and V by 3 bases; bases with no gene match: 3. The CDR3 has 13 residues. Germline lookup yields CDR1 SGHKS and CDR2 YYEKEE (reference sequence). CDR3 DNA sequence: TGTGCCAGCAGCTCCCGGGACAGGGATGGCTACACCTTC. Protein sequence: CASSSRDRDGYTF.

The chain links TRBV7-8 to TRBJ1-3; D might be TRBD1 (5 bases). The germline V gene has CDR1 SGHVS and CDR2 FQNEAQ. This CDR3 region has 13 residues. Trimming took off 1 base at V and 5 bases at J, with 6 bases between the two ends. The CDR3 sequence is CASSLDRRNTIYF. CDR3 DNA: TGTGCCAGCAGCTTAGACAGGCGAAACACCATATATTTT. Filled out from reference TRBV7-8 and TRBJ1-3, the complete variable domain reads GAGVSQSPRYKVAKRGQDVALRCDPISGHVSLFWYQQALGQGPEFLTYFQNEAQLDKSGLPSDRFFAERPEGSVSTLKIQRTQQEDSAVYLCASSLDRRNTIYFGEGSWLTVV.

This rearrangement joins TRBV11-2 to TRBJ1-2, with D maybe TRBD1 (5 bases). The V gene lost 0 bases and the J gene lost 4 bases, with 12 bases spanning the gap. The CDR3 length is 15 residues. CDR1 is SGHAT, CDR2 FQNNGV, per germline. The CDR3 region has the DNA TGTGCCAGCAGCTTAGATGTGGGGCCGGGCTATGGCTACACCTTC. It specifies CASSLDVGPGYGYTF.

The chain links TRBV6-5 to TRBJ1-6; possible D gene TRBD1, 6 bases. This CDR3 is built from 12 residues. With 10 bases removed from V and 10 bases from J, the gap between germline ends came to 14 bases. Per the germline V gene, CDR1 is MNHEY and CDR2 is SVGAGI. This CDR3 is CATCQGLSPLHF. The CDR3 region has the DNA TGTGCCACCTGTCAGGGGCTCTCACCCCTCCACTTT.

This chain joins TRBV5-6 and TRBJ1-5, with D perhaps TRBD1 (5 bases). The CDR3 spans 14 residues. Trimming stripped 2 bases from V and 2 bases from J, with 8 bases between. Germline V gene data show CDR1 as SGHDT and CDR2 as YYEEEE. The CDR3 DNA follows: TGTGCCAGCAGCTTATTCAGGGGCAATCAGCCCCAGCATTTT. Its protein is CASSLFRGNQPQHF.

The chain carries TRBV5-6 and TRBJ1-2; tentative D call: TRBD1 (6 bases). Germline CDR1 is SGHDT and CDR2 is YYEEEE. V was cut by 4 bases and J by 2 bases, with 12 bases left in between. This CDR3 has 14 amino acids. This CDR3 is CASSPRGTNYGYTF. The CDR3, as DNA: TGTGCCAGCAGCCCGAGAGGGACAAACTATGGCTACACCTTC.

This chain joins TRBV7-9 and TRBJ1-1; 7 nucleotides align to TRBD1. CDR3 length equals 14 residues. V lost 3 bases to trimming and J lost 5 bases; unmatched junction nucleotides: 6. Germline CDR1 is SEHNR and CDR2 is FQNEAQ (reference sequence). The CDR3 protein is CASSFRGGETEAFF. The CDR3 DNA reads as TGTGCCAGCAGCTTTAGAGGGGGCGAGACTGAAGCTTTCTTT. The variable domain in full, with the rest retrieved from reference TRBV7-9 and TRBJ1-1, is DTGVSQNPRHKITKRGQNVTFRCDPISEHNRLYWYRQTLGQGPEFLTYFQNEAQLEKSRLLSDRFSAERPKGSFSTLEIQRTEQGDSAMYLCASSFRGGETEAFFGQGTRLTVV.